A selection of T cell receptor beta chains follows, all from one sample in a study of shared clonotypes between healthy human individuals. The assay was immunoSEQ multiplex PCR, and TCRdb's table has in-frame clones only and misses some. The table records around 550,000 clones, 95% to 97% of them present only once. Sequencing input: naive CD4+ T cells sorted from blood. These receptors were taken from a young woman in good health. The CDR3 runs from the conserved cysteine through the conserved F or W. D genes are given only for firm matches. The listing skips clone size in some rows; elsewhere it reads once, few, many or a size class.

DNA: TGTGCCAGTAGTATGCCAGGGCCTCCCTACGAGCAGTACTTC
CDR3: CASSMPGPPYEQYF
J: TRBJ2-7
D: NA
size: NA
V: TRBV19

DNA: TGTGCCAGCAGTTACTCAAGTTCGCGTGGGCAGGCCCAGCATTTT
CDR3: CASSYSSSRGQAQHF
J: TRBJ1-5
D: NA
size: few
V: TRBV6-5

DNA: TGTGCCAGCAGCTTGGGGGGTGAGCAGTTCTTC
CDR3: CASSLGGEQFF
J: TRBJ2-1
D: NA
size: NA
V: TRBV5-6

DNA: TGTGCCAGTAGTCCCAGACAGGGTCAATTCTATGGCTACACCTTC
CDR3: CASSPRQGQFYGYTF
J: TRBJ1-2
D: TRBD1
size: NA
V: TRBV19

DNA: TGCGCCAGCAGCATACAGGGTAATGAGCAGTTCTTC
CDR3: CASSIQGNEQFF
J: TRBJ2-1
D: NA
size: once
V: TRBV5-1

DNA: TGTGCCAGCAGGAAACTAGGAAATCTGGCTGCTTTCTTT
CDR3: CASRKLGNLAAFF
J: TRBJ1-1
D: NA
size: NA
V: TRBV28

DNA: TGTGCCAGCAGTTCAGGACAAAGGACCGGGGAGCTGTTTTTT
CDR3: CASSSGQRTGELFF
J: TRBJ2-2
D: NA
size: NA
V: TRBV28

DNA: TGCGCCAGCAATCGTCTAGCCAAAAACATTCAGTACTTC
CDR3: CASNRLAKNIQYF
J: TRBJ2-4
D: NA
size: NA
V: TRBV23-1

DNA: TGTGCCAGCTCACCACCGGGGGGCGTACAAGAGACCCAGTACTTC
CDR3: CASSPPGGVQETQYF
J: TRBJ2-5
D: NA
size: NA
V: TRBV18

DNA: TGCGCCAGCGGGACAACAGGCTACGAGCAGTACTTC
CDR3: CASGTTGYEQYF
J: TRBJ2-7
D: NA
size: NA
V: TRBV5-1

DNA: TGTGCCAGCAGTTACGGCTCCCCCCTTTACAATGAGCAGTTCTTC
CDR3: CASSYGSPLYNEQFF
J: TRBJ2-1
D: NA
size: NA
V: TRBV6-5

DNA: TGTGCCAGTAGTATAGATCGTGGGGTCCAAGATACGCAGTATTTT
CDR3: CASSIDRGVQDTQYF
J: TRBJ2-3
D: NA
size: NA
V: TRBV19

DNA: TGTGCCAGCAGCTTAGCCATGGATCAGCCCCAGCATTTT
CDR3: CASSLAMDQPQHF
J: TRBJ1-5
D: NA
size: once
V: TRBV7-7

DNA: TGTGCCAGCAGCAGTATCCGGGACAGGGTCTCACCCCTCCACTTT
CDR3: CASSSIRDRVSPLHF
J: TRBJ1-6
D: TRBD1
size: NA
V: TRBV11-2

DNA: TGTGCCAGTAGGCACGCTAGCGGGAGCACAGATACGCAGTATTTT
CDR3: CASRHASGSTDTQYF
J: TRBJ2-3
D: TRBD2
size: NA
V: TRBV19

DNA: TGTGCCAGCAGCTTACGAGCGGATACGCAGTATTTT
CDR3: CASSLRADTQYF
J: TRBJ2-3
D: NA
size: NA
V: TRBV7-6

DNA: TGTGCCAGCAGCTTGTCTCAGAACACCGGGGAGCTGTTTTTT
CDR3: CASSLSQNTGELFF
J: TRBJ2-2
D: NA
size: few
V: TRBV5-4

DNA: TGCGCCAGCAGCCCCGAAGGGGCGGCCAATCAGCCCCAGCATTTT
CDR3: CASSPEGAANQPQHF
J: TRBJ1-5
D: NA
size: NA
V: TRBV5-1

DNA: TGTGCCGTCATCAGGCGGGCGAACACTGAAGCTTTCTTT
CDR3: CAVIRRANTEAFF
J: TRBJ1-1
D: NA
size: once
V: TRBV28

DNA: TGTGCCAGCAGCGTAGGTGGGGGACACCTGTATGGCTACACCTTC
CDR3: CASSVGGGHLYGYTF
J: TRBJ1-2
D: NA
size: NA
V: TRBV9

DNA: TGTGCCAGCAGTTACACCGGGACAGGGGGATACGAGCAGTACTTC
CDR3: CASSYTGTGGYEQYF
J: TRBJ2-7
D: TRBD1
size: NA
V: TRBV28

DNA: TGCAGCGTGGCCGGGACTAGCGGGTACAATGAGCAGTTCTTC
CDR3: CSVAGTSGYNEQFF
J: TRBJ2-1
D: TRBD2
size: NA
V: TRBV29-1

DNA: TGTGCCAGCAGAGGGACTAGCGGGAGTCCTGGGAGAGGAAATGAGCAGTTCTTC
CDR3: CASRGTSGSPGRGNEQFF
J: TRBJ2-1
D: TRBD2
size: NA
V: TRBV27

DNA: TGTGCCATCAGTGAGCAGGGACAGGGGGCCTACGAGCAGTACTTC
CDR3: CAISEQGQGAYEQYF
J: TRBJ2-7
D: TRBD1
size: NA
V: TRBV10-3

DNA: TGTGCCAGCAGTTACTGGCAGGTCGGTCCCCAGCATTTT
CDR3: CASSYWQVGPQHF
J: TRBJ1-5
D: NA
size: few
V: TRBV6-5

DNA: TGTGCCAGCAGCGACCTGGGCAGGGGCGACACCGGGGAGCTGTTTTTT
CDR3: CASSDLGRGDTGELFF
J: TRBJ2-2
D: NA
size: NA
V: TRBV7-9

DNA: TGTGCCAGCAAGATGACAGGGCGGCATAACTATGGCTACACCTTC
CDR3: CASKMTGRHNYGYTF
J: TRBJ1-2
D: TRBD1
size: NA
V: TRBV28

DNA: TGTGCCAGCAGCGGACAGGGGTTCGGTGGCTACACCTTC
CDR3: CASSGQGFGGYTF
J: TRBJ1-2
D: TRBD1
size: NA
V: TRBV28

DNA: TGTGCCAGTAGTTTGACATCCAGGGGGCATGGCTACACCTTC
CDR3: CASSLTSRGHGYTF
J: TRBJ1-2
D: TRBD1
size: NA
V: TRBV19

DNA: TGTGCCAGCAGACGTCCTCCGGGAGATACGCAGTATTTT
CDR3: CASRRPPGDTQYF
J: TRBJ2-3
D: NA
size: NA
V: TRBV6-6

DNA: TGCGCCAGCAGTCATAAGAGAAGAATAGAAAAAAAGGCCTACGAGCAGTACTTC
CDR3: CASSHKRRIEKKAYEQYF
J: TRBJ2-7
D: NA
size: NA
V: TRBV23-1

DNA: TGTGCCAGCAGCTTGGGGGTCAGGGTAACGGACATTCAGTACTTC
CDR3: CASSLGVRVTDIQYF
J: TRBJ2-4
D: NA
size: NA
V: TRBV5-4

DNA: TGTGCCAGCAGCTCGCTAGGCTACAATGAGCAGTTCTTC
CDR3: CASSSLGYNEQFF
J: TRBJ2-1
D: NA
size: NA
V: TRBV7-8

DNA: TGTGCCAGCTCACCCCTCGGAGGGGGGGGAGCGGGGACTGAAGCTTTCTTT
CDR3: CASSPLGGGGAGTEAFF
J: TRBJ1-1
D: NA
size: NA
V: TRBV18

DNA: TGTGCCATCAGTGGGGGGGGAGAGGAGAAGGAGCAGTACTTC
CDR3: CAISGGGEEKEQYF
J: TRBJ2-7
D: TRBD2
size: NA
V: TRBV10-3

DNA: TGTGCCACCGCCACAGAGGGGGGCCCGGCTGGGGCCAACGTCCTGACTTTC
CDR3: CATATEGGPAGANVLTF
J: TRBJ2-6
D: NA
size: NA
V: TRBV19

DNA: TGTGCCAGCAGCTTATGGCAGACCTACGAGCAGTACTTC
CDR3: CASSLWQTYEQYF
J: TRBJ2-7
D: NA
size: NA
V: TRBV7-1

DNA: TGTGCCACCAGGGGACTAGCGGGAGGAGACACCGGGGAGCTGTTTTTT
CDR3: CATRGLAGGDTGELFF
J: TRBJ2-2
D: TRBD2
size: NA
V: TRBV19

DNA: TGTGCCAGCAGCACCAACAGGGGGCAAAACAATGAGCAGTTCTTC
CDR3: CASSTNRGQNNEQFF
J: TRBJ2-1
D: TRBD1
size: NA
V: TRBV5-4

DNA: TGTGCCAGCAGCTGGGGATTTACAGGGTCGCGTACCACCGGGGAGCTGTTTTTT
CDR3: CASSWGFTGSRTTGELFF
J: TRBJ2-2
D: NA
size: few
V: TRBV11-2

DNA: TGTGCCAGCTCACCCGCGGGAGCCGGGGAGCTGTTTTTT
CDR3: CASSPAGAGELFF
J: TRBJ2-2
D: TRBD2
size: NA
V: TRBV18

DNA: TGTGCCAGCAGTTACTCTGGGTCGGGGCTCAACTACGAGCAGTACTTC
CDR3: CASSYSGSGLNYEQYF
J: TRBJ2-7
D: NA
size: NA
V: TRBV6-5

DNA: TGTGCCAGCAGCCCTTTTGCCAGGGCGGACGAGCAGTACTTC
CDR3: CASSPFARADEQYF
J: TRBJ2-7
D: NA
size: NA
V: TRBV9

DNA: TGTGCCAGCAGCCAACTTACAGGGGTCACAGATACGCAGTATTTT
CDR3: CASSQLTGVTDTQYF
J: TRBJ2-3
D: TRBD1
size: NA
V: TRBV14

DNA: TGTGCCAGCAGAAACACAATGAACACTGAAGCTTTCTTT
CDR3: CASRNTMNTEAFF
J: TRBJ1-1
D: NA
size: few
V: TRBV6-5

DNA: TGTGCCAGCAGCTTAGGGGCGGGGATGTTCGGCGAGCAGTACTTC
CDR3: CASSLGAGMFGEQYF
J: TRBJ2-7
D: NA
size: NA
V: TRBV7-2

DNA: TGTGCCAGCAATTTCAGTCCTAGCTACGAGCAGTACTTC
CDR3: CASNFSPSYEQYF
J: TRBJ2-7
D: NA
size: NA
V: TRBV6-1

DNA: TGTGCCACCCACTCAGCGGGATTCTACGAGCAGTACTTC
CDR3: CATHSAGFYEQYF
J: TRBJ2-7
D: TRBD2
size: NA
V: TRBV7-9

DNA: TGTGCCAGCAGCATACAACGGGAGTCCTACGAGCAGTACTTC
CDR3: CASSIQRESYEQYF
J: TRBJ2-7
D: NA
size: NA
V: TRBV6-5

DNA: TGTGCCAGTAGTATTGAACTAGCGGGATCCTACGAGCAGTACTTC
CDR3: CASSIELAGSYEQYF
J: TRBJ2-7
D: TRBD2
size: NA
V: TRBV19

DNA: TGTGCCAGCAGCTTATTACGCGGCGCCTCCTACAATGAGCAGTTCTTC
CDR3: CASSLLRGASYNEQFF
J: TRBJ2-1
D: NA
size: NA
V: TRBV7-9

DNA: TGTGCCAGCAATCGAAACAACTACTTCCAAGAGACCCAGTACTTC
CDR3: CASNRNNYFQETQYF
J: TRBJ2-5
D: NA
size: NA
V: TRBV6-1

DNA: TGTGCCAGCTCACCAGGGACAGAGAATCAGCCCCAGCATTTT
CDR3: CASSPGTENQPQHF
J: TRBJ1-5
D: TRBD1
size: NA
V: TRBV18

DNA: TGTGCCAGCAGCTTGGTATCGCAGAGCTCTGGAAACACCATATATTTT
CDR3: CASSLVSQSSGNTIYF
J: TRBJ1-3
D: NA
size: NA
V: TRBV5-6

DNA: TGTGCCATCAGTGAAAATCTGCGAGACCAAACTGGAAACACCATATATTTT
CDR3: CAISENLRDQTGNTIYF
J: TRBJ1-3
D: NA
size: NA
V: TRBV10-3

DNA: TGTGCCAGCAGCCCTTGGGACAGAAATACCGGGGAGCTGTTTTTT
CDR3: CASSPWDRNTGELFF
J: TRBJ2-2
D: TRBD1
size: NA
V: TRBV7-9

DNA: TGTGCCAGCAGCTTAGTGGAGACCCAGTACTTC
CDR3: CASSLVETQYF
J: TRBJ2-5
D: NA
size: NA
V: TRBV7-2

DNA: TGTGCCAGCAAGTTGGCAGGGGGCAGTTACACTGAAGCTTTCTTT
CDR3: CASKLAGGSYTEAFF
J: TRBJ1-1
D: TRBD1
size: once
V: TRBV2

DNA: TGTGCCAGTAGTCAACAGGGTGGTAATTCACCCCTCCACTTT
CDR3: CASSQQGGNSPLHF
J: TRBJ1-6
D: NA
size: once
V: TRBV19

DNA: TGTGCCAGCAGTGAGGGTAGCGTAAGAAACATTCAGTACTTC
CDR3: CASSEGSVRNIQYF
J: TRBJ2-4
D: NA
size: once
V: TRBV2